A selection of T cell receptor beta chains follows, all from one sample in a study of CD8+ T cells in alopecia areata. Clones were read by immunoSEQ multiplex PCR, and TCRdb kept only the in-frame ones, dropping some. Of about 260,000 clones listed, 50% to 75% are singletons. The sample here was CD4+ T cells sorted from blood, taken around week 52, from a patient treated with tofacitinib. The source of these receptors is a human donor with alopecia areata. Both conserved end residues are part of each CDR3. D genes are given only for firm matches. Part of the rows lack a size; the others show once, few, many or a class for expanded clones.

clone_size: once; v_call: TRBV5-4; d_call: TRBD1; j_call: TRBJ1-2; cdr3_nt: TGTGCCAGCAGCTTTAGACAGGGGGCGGAAGGCTACACCTTC; cdr3_aa: CASSFRQGAEGYTF
clone_size: .; v_call: TRBV7-2; d_call: .; j_call: TRBJ1-5; cdr3_nt: TGTGCCAGCAGCCAGGAGTATAGCAATCAGCCCCAGCATTTT; cdr3_aa: CASSQEYSNQPQHF
clone_size: .; v_call: TRBV5-6; d_call: TRBD1; j_call: TRBJ2-6; cdr3_nt: TGTGCCAGCAGCCCGACAGGGTCTGGGGCCAACGTCCTGACTTTC; cdr3_aa: CASSPTGSGANVLTF
clone_size: few; v_call: TRBV10-2; d_call: .; j_call: TRBJ1-5; cdr3_nt: TGCGCCAGCAGTGAGCGGGATCAGCCCCAGCATTTT; cdr3_aa: CASSERDQPQHF
clone_size: .; v_call: TRBV7-9; d_call: TRBD1; j_call: TRBJ1-2; cdr3_nt: TGTGCCAGCAGCCCCAGGGGGGGTAACTATGGCTACACCTTC; cdr3_aa: CASSPRGGNYGYTF
clone_size: once; v_call: TRBV29-1; d_call: .; j_call: TRBJ1-5; cdr3_nt: TGCAGCGTCCGGACAGACTCTAGTCAGCCCCAGCATTTT; cdr3_aa: CSVRTDSSQPQHF
clone_size: .; v_call: TRBV29-1; d_call: .; j_call: TRBJ1-4; cdr3_nt: TGCAGCGTGGCTCCGGGATCCCCAGGGGAAAAACTGTTTTTT; cdr3_aa: CSVAPGSPGEKLFF
clone_size: .; v_call: TRBV30; d_call: .; j_call: TRBJ1-5; cdr3_nt: TGTGCCTGGAGTGAACAGGGCAATCAGCCCCAGCATTTT; cdr3_aa: CAWSEQGNQPQHF
clone_size: few; v_call: TRBV18; d_call: TRBD1; j_call: TRBJ2-6; cdr3_nt: TGTGCCAGCTCACGGGACAGGGCTGGGGCCAACGTCCTGACTTTC; cdr3_aa: CASSRDRAGANVLTF
clone_size: few; v_call: TRBV9; d_call: .; j_call: TRBJ2-1; cdr3_nt: TGTGCCAGCAGCCCCAGGAGTGCAGAAGCCTCCTACAATGAGCAGTTCTTC; cdr3_aa: CASSPRSAEASYNEQFF
clone_size: few; v_call: TRBV11-2; d_call: .; j_call: TRBJ2-5; cdr3_nt: TGTGCCAGCAGCTTAAACAGCCAAGAGACCCAGTACTTC; cdr3_aa: CASSLNSQETQYF
clone_size: .; v_call: TRBV27; d_call: TRBD2; j_call: TRBJ2-3; cdr3_nt: TGTGCCAGCAGTCCCCGGGCAACTAGCGTTCCAGATACGCAGTATTTT; cdr3_aa: CASSPRATSVPDTQYF
clone_size: .; v_call: TRBV29-1; d_call: .; j_call: TRBJ1-4; cdr3_nt: TGCAGCGCCGCGAACGGAGGGGAACTGTTTTTT; cdr3_aa: CSAANGGELFF
clone_size: .; v_call: TRBV7-3; d_call: .; j_call: TRBJ2-5; cdr3_nt: TGTGCCAGCAGCCGACAGGTACAAGAGACCCAGTACTTC; cdr3_aa: CASSRQVQETQYF
clone_size: few; v_call: TRBV25-1; d_call: .; j_call: TRBJ2-3; cdr3_nt: TGTGCCAGCAGCAGGGGAACAGATACGCAGTATTTT; cdr3_aa: CASSRGTDTQYF
clone_size: .; v_call: TRBV29-1; d_call: .; j_call: TRBJ2-3; cdr3_nt: TGCAGCGTGGGTTTTGGCACAGATACGCAGTATTTT; cdr3_aa: CSVGFGTDTQYF
clone_size: .; v_call: TRBV30; d_call: .; j_call: TRBJ1-2; cdr3_nt: TGTGCCTGGAGTGTAGCGGAGGGCTATGGCTACACCTTC; cdr3_aa: CAWSVAEGYGYTF
clone_size: .; v_call: TRBV5-5; d_call: TRBD2; j_call: TRBJ2-3; cdr3_nt: TGTGCCAGCAGCTTTAGCGGGGGGCGCACAGATACGCAGTATTTT; cdr3_aa: CASSFSGGRTDTQYF
clone_size: .; v_call: TRBV30; d_call: .; j_call: TRBJ1-4; cdr3_nt: TGTGCCTGGAGTGTTCGAGGGGTCGGGGAAAAACTGTTTTTT; cdr3_aa: CAWSVRGVGEKLFF
clone_size: .; v_call: TRBV27; d_call: .; j_call: TRBJ1-6; cdr3_nt: TGTGCCAGCAGTTTGAGAAATTCACCCCTCCACTTT; cdr3_aa: CASSLRNSPLHF
clone_size: few; v_call: TRBV4-1; d_call: TRBD1; j_call: TRBJ2-7; cdr3_nt: TGCGCCAGCAGCCAAGATCGTCGGGACAGGGGCTACGAGCAGTACTTC; cdr3_aa: CASSQDRRDRGYEQYF
clone_size: .; v_call: TRBV29-1; d_call: .; j_call: TRBJ2-7; cdr3_nt: TGCAGCGTTGAAGATCGTACCAGGGTTAACTTC; cdr3_aa: CSVEDRTRVNF
clone_size: .; v_call: TRBV27; d_call: .; j_call: TRBJ2-5; cdr3_nt: TGTGCCAGCAGTCTGCAAGGAGGAGAGACCCAGTACTTC; cdr3_aa: CASSLQGGETQYF
clone_size: few; v_call: TRBV7-2; d_call: TRBD1; j_call: TRBJ1-1; cdr3_nt: TGTGCCAGCAGCTTGAACAGGGGGACTGAAGCTTTCTTT; cdr3_aa: CASSLNRGTEAFF
clone_size: .; v_call: TRBV4-1; d_call: .; j_call: TRBJ2-1; cdr3_nt: TGCGCCAGCAGCCAAGACCCCAATGAGCAGTTCTTC; cdr3_aa: CASSQDPNEQFF
clone_size: .; v_call: TRBV6-5; d_call: .; j_call: TRBJ2-5; cdr3_nt: TGTGCCAGCAGTTACTCTCAGGGAACGGAGACCCAGTACTTC; cdr3_aa: CASSYSQGTETQYF
clone_size: few; v_call: TRBV7-2; d_call: TRBD1; j_call: TRBJ2-7; cdr3_nt: TGTGCCAGCAGCTTAGGACAGGGTTCAATCTCCTACGAGCAGTACTTC; cdr3_aa: CASSLGQGSISYEQYF
clone_size: .; v_call: TRBV2; d_call: .; j_call: TRBJ1-5; cdr3_nt: TGTGCCAGCAGTGAGGGGCCAAATCAGCCCCAGCATTTT; cdr3_aa: CASSEGPNQPQHF
clone_size: .; v_call: TRBV30; d_call: .; j_call: TRBJ1-1; cdr3_nt: TGTGCCTGGAATCATGGGGGGAACACTGAAGCTTTCTTT; cdr3_aa: CAWNHGGNTEAFF
clone_size: .; v_call: TRBV30; d_call: TRBD1; j_call: TRBJ1-1; cdr3_nt: TGTGCCTGGAGTTCCACAGGGGGCACTGAAGCTTTCTTT; cdr3_aa: CAWSSTGGTEAFF
clone_size: .; v_call: TRBV25-1; d_call: .; j_call: TRBJ2-7; cdr3_nt: TGTGCCAGCACGGGAGTTCCCACCTACGAGCAGTACTTC; cdr3_aa: CASTGVPTYEQYF
clone_size: .; v_call: TRBV30; d_call: TRBD2; j_call: TRBJ2-3; cdr3_nt: TGTGCCTGGGGACTAGCGGGGGCCGGGGATACGCAGTATTTT; cdr3_aa: CAWGLAGAGDTQYF
clone_size: .; v_call: TRBV19; d_call: .; j_call: TRBJ2-5; cdr3_nt: TGTGCCTCGGGCCGACCGTACCAAGAGACCCAGTACTTC; cdr3_aa: CASGRPYQETQYF
clone_size: .; v_call: TRBV30; d_call: .; j_call: TRBJ2-3; cdr3_nt: TGTGCCTGGAGTGTCGACTTCTCAGATACGCAGTATTTT; cdr3_aa: CAWSVDFSDTQYF
clone_size: once; v_call: TRBV29-1; d_call: TRBD1; j_call: TRBJ2-5; cdr3_nt: TGCAGCGCGGACTTGGGACAGGGACCTCAAGAGACCCAGTACTTC; cdr3_aa: CSADLGQGPQETQYF
clone_size: .; v_call: TRBV29-1; d_call: TRBD2; j_call: TRBJ2-1; cdr3_nt: TGCAGCGTTGTTAGTAGCGGGGGCTACAATGAGCAGTTCTTC; cdr3_aa: CSVVSSGGYNEQFF
clone_size: few; v_call: TRBV4-3; d_call: TRBD1; j_call: TRBJ1-2; cdr3_nt: TGCGCCAGCAGCCAGACAGGGGGCTATGGCTACACCTTC; cdr3_aa: CASSQTGGYGYTF
clone_size: few; v_call: TRBV30; d_call: .; j_call: TRBJ2-5; cdr3_nt: TGTGCCTGGAGCAGGGAGGAGACCCAGTACTTC; cdr3_aa: CAWSREETQYF
clone_size: .; v_call: TRBV9; d_call: TRBD1; j_call: TRBJ2-7; cdr3_nt: TGTGCCAGCAGCGTGACAGGGGGATACTACGAGCAGTACTTC; cdr3_aa: CASSVTGGYYEQYF
clone_size: few; v_call: TRBV29-1; d_call: TRBD1; j_call: TRBJ2-2; cdr3_nt: TGCAGCGGGACAGGGGGCGACACCGGGGAGCTGTTTTTT; cdr3_aa: CSGTGGDTGELFF
clone_size: .; v_call: TRBV7-2; d_call: .; j_call: TRBJ1-1; cdr3_nt: TGTGCCAGCAGCTTAGTTGTAGGTGCTGAAGCTTTCTTT; cdr3_aa: CASSLVVGAEAFF
clone_size: .; v_call: TRBV13; d_call: .; j_call: TRBJ2-5; cdr3_nt: TGTGCCAGCAGCCTTCGCGGGGTGGAGACCCAGTACTTC; cdr3_aa: CASSLRGVETQYF
clone_size: .; v_call: TRBV5-1; d_call: .; j_call: TRBJ1-6; cdr3_nt: TGCGCCAGCAGCGAACAGGGACGGCAATCACCCCTCCACTTT; cdr3_aa: CASSEQGRQSPLHF
clone_size: .; v_call: TRBV20-1; d_call: TRBD1; j_call: TRBJ2-1; cdr3_nt: TGCAGTGCAGGACAGGGTGAGCAGTTCTTC; cdr3_aa: CSAGQGEQFF
clone_size: .; v_call: TRBV27; d_call: .; j_call: TRBJ2-2; cdr3_nt: TGTGCCAGCAGGACACTTGGGGAGCTGTTTTTT; cdr3_aa: CASRTLGELFF
clone_size: few; v_call: TRBV5-1; d_call: TRBD1; j_call: TRBJ2-7; cdr3_nt: TGCGCCAGCAGCTTGGGACAGGGGGGCGAGCAGTACTTC; cdr3_aa: CASSLGQGGEQYF
clone_size: few; v_call: TRBV4-1; d_call: .; j_call: TRBJ2-7; cdr3_nt: TGCGCCAGCAGCCAAGGTCACGAGCAGTACTTC; cdr3_aa: CASSQGHEQYF
clone_size: .; v_call: TRBV4-2; d_call: .; j_call: TRBJ1-2; cdr3_nt: TGTGCCAGCAGCCAAGGGGGGTCTAACTATGGCTACACCTTC; cdr3_aa: CASSQGGSNYGYTF
clone_size: .; v_call: TRBV5-1; d_call: TRBD1; j_call: TRBJ1-2; cdr3_nt: TGCGCCAGCAGCTTGACTGGACAGGGAATCTACACCTTC; cdr3_aa: CASSLTGQGIYTF
clone_size: .; v_call: TRBV29-1; d_call: .; j_call: TRBJ1-2; cdr3_nt: TGCAGTGCTAGCCCATTAGTGGGTGCTGGCTACACCTTC; cdr3_aa: CSASPLVGAGYTF
clone_size: once; v_call: TRBV25-1; d_call: .; j_call: TRBJ2-1; cdr3_nt: TGTGCCAGCAGTGATTCCGGAGGGGAGCAGTTCTTC; cdr3_aa: CASSDSGGEQFF
clone_size: .; v_call: TRBV30; d_call: TRBD1; j_call: TRBJ1-1; cdr3_nt: TGTGCCTGGATGAGGGCGGGACAGCTTACAACTGAAGCTTTCTTT; cdr3_aa: CAWMRAGQLTTEAFF
clone_size: .; v_call: TRBV29-1; d_call: .; j_call: TRBJ1-1; cdr3_nt: TGCAGCGTTGAGCGGAGAATGAACACTGAAGCTTTCTTT; cdr3_aa: CSVERRMNTEAFF
clone_size: .; v_call: TRBV20-1; d_call: .; j_call: TRBJ2-3; cdr3_nt: TGCAGAGCCGGCCGCACAGATACGCAGTATTTT; cdr3_aa: CRAGRTDTQYF
clone_size: .; v_call: TRBV2; d_call: .; j_call: TRBJ2-7; cdr3_nt: TGTGCCACGGGCTCGCCGAGCTACGAGCAGTACTTC; cdr3_aa: CATGSPSYEQYF
clone_size: .; v_call: TRBV12-5; d_call: TRBD2; j_call: TRBJ2-4; cdr3_nt: TGTGCTAGTGTAAGACGGGGGGAAAACATTCAGTACTTC; cdr3_aa: CASVRRGENIQYF
clone_size: once; v_call: TRBV5-1; d_call: TRBD1; j_call: TRBJ2-3; cdr3_nt: TGCGCCAGCTCCGGGACAGGGTCCGCAGATACGCAGTATTTT; cdr3_aa: CASSGTGSADTQYF